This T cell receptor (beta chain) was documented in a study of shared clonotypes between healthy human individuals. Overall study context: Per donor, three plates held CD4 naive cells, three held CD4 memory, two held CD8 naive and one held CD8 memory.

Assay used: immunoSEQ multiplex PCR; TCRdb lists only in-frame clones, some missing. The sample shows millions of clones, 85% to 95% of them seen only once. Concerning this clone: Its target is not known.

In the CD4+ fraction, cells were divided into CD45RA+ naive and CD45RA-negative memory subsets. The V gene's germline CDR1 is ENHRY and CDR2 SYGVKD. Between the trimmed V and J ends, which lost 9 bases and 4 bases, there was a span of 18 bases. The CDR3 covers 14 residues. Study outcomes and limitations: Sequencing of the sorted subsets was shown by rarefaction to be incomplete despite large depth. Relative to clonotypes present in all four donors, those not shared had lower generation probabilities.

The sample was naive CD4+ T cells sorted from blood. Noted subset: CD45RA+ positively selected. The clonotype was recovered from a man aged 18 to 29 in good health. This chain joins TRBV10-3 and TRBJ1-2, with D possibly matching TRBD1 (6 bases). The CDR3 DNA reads TGTGCCATTTCTCAGGACAGCTCGGTCTATGGCTACACCTTC. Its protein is CAISQDSSVYGYTF.